These 32 T cell receptor beta chains originate from one sample sequenced in a study of cytomegalovirus exposure and HLA in healthy donors. In the PCR, 60 Vbeta and 13 Jbeta primers were used. Sequencing was performed with immunoSEQ multiplex PCR; in TCRdb, only in-frame clones are kept and a portion is missing. The sample records about 99,000 clones, over 65% being singletons. Sequencing was done on a sample of PBMCs. These receptors came from a middle-aged man in good health and CMV-seronegative.

The chain employs TRBV7-9 and TRBJ2-1, with 10 bases that match TRBD2. Germline CDR1 SEHNR, CDR2 FQNEAQ (reference sequence). The CDR3 has 17 amino acids. V lost 2 bases to trimming and J lost 8 bases; unmatched junction nucleotides: 12. CDR3 loop: CASSLLLLSGGGDEQFF. The CDR3 region has the DNA TGTGCCAGCAGCTTACTCCTCCTGAGCGGGGGGGGCGATGAGCAGTTCTTC. The complete variable domain, with remaining parts taken from reference TRBV7-9 and TRBJ2-1, reads DTGVSQNPRHKITKRGQNVTFRCDPISEHNRLYWYRQTLGQGPEFLTYFQNEAQLEKSRLLSDRFSAERPKGSFSTLEIQRTEQGDSAMYLCASSLLLLSGGGDEQFFGPGTRLTVL.

The V call is TRBV6-1, the J call TRBJ1-5, with a weak D call TRBD1 (6 bases). From germline, CDR1 is MNHNS and CDR2 SASEGT. CDR3 length equals 16 residues. V lost 2 bases and J lost 2, with 13 bases in between. CDR3 sequence: CASSEWTVGGNQPQHF. The DNA for the CDR3 is TGTGCCAGCAGTGAATGGACAGTTGGGGGCAATCAGCCCCAGCATTTT.

The chain combines TRBV6-6 with TRBJ2-7; D is perhaps TRBD1 (6 bases). V gave up 2 bases and J gave up 2 bases, with 13 bases separating them. Germline-derived CDR1 and CDR2 are MNHNY and SVGAGI (reference sequence). This CDR3 spans 15 amino acids. CDR3 loop: CASSYARGAPYEQYF. The CDR3 nucleotides are TGTGCCAGCAGTTACGCCAGGGGCGCCCCCTACGAGCAGTACTTC.

This chain links TRBV7-2 with TRBJ2-7, with TRBD1 as a possible D gene (5 bases). V gave up 2 bases and J gave up 2 bases, with 13 bases separating them. Germline-derived CDR1 and CDR2 are SGHTA and FQGNSA. The CDR3 has 15 amino acids. CDR3 region: CASSLMQGPTYEQYF. The CDR3, as DNA: TGTGCCAGCAGCTTAATGCAGGGCCCCACCTACGAGCAGTACTTC. Based on the CDR3 plus reference TRBV7-2 and TRBJ2-7, the full variable domain is GAGVSQSPSNKVTEKGKDVELRCDPISGHTALYWYRQSLGQGLEFLIYFQGNSAPDKSGLPSDRFSAERTGGSVSTLTIQRTQQEDSAVYLCASSLMQGPTYEQYFGPGTRLTVT.

V gene TRBV5-1 combines with J gene TRBJ1-4, with 7 positions matching TRBD1. The V gene end was trimmed by 4 bases and the J gene end by 6 bases; junction bases not matched to a gene: 15. From germline, CDR1 is SGHRS and CDR2 YFSETQ. The CDR3 covers 17 residues. The CDR3 loop reads CASSLRGGGFIDEKLFF. CDR3 nucleotides: TGCGCCAGCAGCCTAAGAGGGGGCGGATTCATTGATGAAAAACTGTTTTTT.

This chain joins TRBV5-1 and TRBJ2-7; TRBD2 matches 8 bases. This CDR3 region has 15 residues. Trimming at V came to 4 bases and at J to 6 bases, leaving 12 bases not matched to a gene. Germline values: CDR1 SGHRS, CDR2 YFSETQ. The CDR3 nucleotides read TGCGCCAGCAGCCCGGATAGGGGCGGGGGGAGCGAGCAGTACTTC. Its protein product is CASSPDRGGGSEQYF.

This clone was counted a few times. V and J are TRBV11-2 and TRBJ2-5, with 13 nucleotides matching TRBD2. Germline CDR1 SGHAT, CDR2 FQNNGV. V was clipped by 5 bases and J by 6 bases; unmatched bases: 6. The length of the CDR3 is 15 residues. The CDR3 region is CASSRTSGSSQTQYF. In DNA form, the CDR3 reads TGTGCCAGCAGCCGGACTAGCGGGAGCTCCCAGACCCAGTACTTC.

This chain connects TRBV28 to TRBJ1-6; a weak D match, TRBD1 (5 bases). Trimming took off 3 bases at V and 5 bases at J, with 8 bases between the two ends. The CDR3 has 14 amino acids. Germline V gene lookup returns CDR1 MDHEN and CDR2 SYDVKM. The CDR3: CASSFRGDNSPLHF. For the CDR3, the DNA is TGTGCCAGCAGTTTTCGGGGGGATAATTCACCCCTCCACTTT.

The chain's CDR3 is CASSFGDRDTGELFF. The CDR3 coding sequence is TGTGCCAGCAGCTTTGGAGACAGGGACACCGGGGAGCTGTTTTTT. The chain has TRBV11-2 and TRBJ2-2, with 7 bases identical to TRBD1. The J segment lost 3 bases and the V segment lost 3 bases, leaving 4 bases of the junction unmatched. Germline V gene lookup returns CDR1 SGHAT and CDR2 FQNNGV. The CDR3 sequence is 15 residues long.

The chain uses TRBV5-4 and TRBJ2-2, with no clear D. V gave up 4 bases and J gave up 1 base, with 14 bases separating them. Germline-derived CDR1 and CDR2 are SGHNT and YYREEE (reference sequence). The CDR3 is 16 residues long. CDR3 region: CASSQQSRLNTGELFF. The DNA for the CDR3 is TGTGCCAGCAGCCAACAGTCACGGCTGAACACCGGGGAGCTGTTTTTT.

The rearrangement joins TRBV28 to TRBJ2-5, with 10 bases fitting TRBD1. The CDR3 is made up of 16 amino acids. After removal of 7 bases from V and 1 base from J, the junction contained 9 bases not matched to a gene. In germline, CDR1 is MDHEN, CDR2 SYDVKM. CDR3 protein: CASTERTGGPQETQYF. In DNA form, the CDR3 reads TGTGCCAGCACCGAGAGGACAGGGGGTCCCCAAGAGACCCAGTACTTC.

The rearrangement joins TRBV2 to TRBJ1-2; D is unresolved. The germline CDR1 and CDR2 sequences are SNHLY and FYNNEI. Between the trimmed V and J ends, which lost 4 bases and 4 bases, there was a span of 13 bases. This CDR3 is built from 14 residues. In DNA form, the CDR3 reads TGTGCCAGCAGTGGGGCCCCGGGATCCTATGGCTACACCTTC. It specifies CASSGAPGSYGYTF.

The chain is built from TRBV10-3 and TRBJ2-1, with D unclear. V lost 7 bases, J lost 9 bases, and 16 bases lay in between. CDR3 size: 13 residues. In germline, CDR1 is ENHRY, CDR2 SYGVKD. The CDR3 sequence is CAINGEVIGEQFF. The DNA of the CDR3 is TGTGCCATCAACGGAGAAGTAATCGGTGAGCAGTTCTTC.

The V gene is TRBV4-1, the J gene TRBJ2-3; 7 bases align to TRBD2. Germline CDR1 and CDR2: MGHRA and YSYEKL. The CDR3 length is 16 residues. The V segment lost 0 bases and the J segment 4 bases; nucleotides outside the gene matches: 7. This CDR3 is CASSQDMSSGADTQYF. The CDR3 nucleotides read TGCGCCAGCAGCCAAGATATGTCTAGCGGTGCAGATACGCAGTATTTT.

In this sample, this clone turned up a few times. The rearrangement joins TRBV6-1 to TRBJ1-2, with 8 bases matching TRBD1. From germline, CDR1 is MNHNS and CDR2 SASEGT. The length of the CDR3 is 13 residues. Trimming took 6 bases from V and 4 from J; bases not matched to a gene: 4. CDR3 residues: CASSRDRTYGYTF. The CDR3 DNA follows: TGTGCCAGCAGCCGGGACAGGACCTATGGCTACACCTTC.

This clone was seen only once. V and J are TRBV6-5 and TRBJ2-7, with 9 bases matching TRBD2. The CDR3 spans 16 residues. The germline V gene has CDR1 MNHEY and CDR2 SVGAGI. V gave up 0 bases and J gave up 1 base; unmatched junction bases: 4. CDR3: CASSYSWLAGSYEQYF. Here the CDR3 DNA reads TGTGCCAGCAGTTACTCTTGGCTAGCGGGGTCCTACGAGCAGTACTTC.

The chain recombines TRBV14 with TRBJ1-3, with 7 positions matching TRBD1. The V segment lost 4 bases and the J segment 4 bases; nucleotides outside the gene matches: 1. The CDR3 totals 13 residues. Per germline, CDR1 SGHDN and CDR2 FVKESK. CDR3 DNA sequence: TGTGCCAGCAGCCGGGGACAGGGAAACACCATATATTTT. Protein sequence: CASSRGQGNTIYF.

This chain links TRBV5-1 with TRBJ2-5, with D perhaps matching TRBD1 (7 bases). Per germline, CDR1 SGHRS and CDR2 YFSETQ. The CDR3 extends over 14 amino acids. V shed 0 bases and J shed 4 bases, with 10 bases lying between them. Here the CDR3 DNA reads TGCGCCAGCAGCTTGGTCCAGGGGGGAGAGACCCAGTACTTC. Its protein product is CASSLVQGGETQYF.

This chain connects TRBV5-1 to TRBJ2-7; 9 nucleotides line up with TRBD1. V gave up 4 bases and J gave up 0 bases; unmatched junction bases: 2. Germline values: CDR1 SGHRS, CDR2 YFSETQ. The CDR3 covers 14 residues. CDR3 sequence: CASSGTGPSYEQYF. The DNA of the CDR3 is TGCGCCAGCAGCGGGACAGGGCCCTCCTACGAGCAGTACTTC.

The chain has TRBV11-2 and TRBJ1-3; tentative D call: TRBD1 (6 bases). Trimming took 5 bases from V and 5 from J, leaving 13 bases between them. This CDR3 comprises 14 residues. CDR1 and CDR2 (germline): SGHAT, FQNNGV. Here the CDR3 DNA reads TGTGCCAGCAGCCCCACCAGGGGCAGAAACACCATATATTTT. Its translation: CASSPTRGRNTIYF.

The rearrangement links TRBV29-1 to TRBJ2-5; possibly TRBD2 for D (5 bases). Germline CDR1 reads SQVTM; CDR2 reads ANQGSEA. The V gene lost 5 bases and the J gene lost 4 bases, with 14 bases spanning the gap. The CDR3 is 13 amino acids. CDR3 residues: CSVRVTGGETQYF. The CDR3 DNA sequence: TGCAGCGTTAGAGTAACTGGAGGAGAGACCCAGTACTTC.

The chain couples TRBV11-2 to TRBJ1-1; the match to TRBD1 covers 11 bases. CDR1 is SGHAT and CDR2 is FQNNGV in the germline V gene. CDR3 length: 14 residues. Trimming removed 8 bases from V and 5 bases from J; junction bases left unmatched: 7. The CDR3 region is CASGQGAAGTEAFF. CDR3 in DNA: TGTGCCAGCGGACAGGGGGCAGCGGGGACTGAAGCTTTCTTT.

The V and J genes are TRBV5-1 and TRBJ2-1, with 7 bases aligning to TRBD2. The CDR3 contains 16 residues. Germline-derived CDR1 and CDR2 are SGHRS and YFSETQ. V was clipped by 0 bases and J by 0 bases; unmatched bases: 3. DNA of the CDR3: TGCGCCAGCAGCTTGGATGGCGGGGGCTCCTACAATGAGCAGTTCTTC. Protein product: CASSLDGGGSYNEQFF.

The chain couples TRBV15 to TRBJ2-1; perhaps TRBD1 as D (6 bases). The V gene lost 5 bases and the J gene lost 2 bases, with 19 bases spanning the gap. The CDR3 is made up of 17 amino acids. The germline CDR1 and CDR2 sequences are LNHNV and YYDKDF (reference sequence). In nucleotides, the CDR3 is TGTGCCACCAGCGCGCAACCCCAGGGGAGTCCCTACAATGAGCAGTTCTTC. Amino acid sequence: CATSAQPQGSPYNEQFF.

This clone was picked up a small number of times. This CDR3 reads CASKLQGAGANVLTF. CDR3 nucleotides: TGTGCCAGTAAACTCCAGGGTGCTGGGGCCAACGTCCTGACTTTC. The chain is built from TRBV19 and TRBJ2-6; D might be TRBD1 (5 bases). The CDR3 is made up of 15 amino acids. Trimming stripped 7 bases from V and 2 bases from J, with 12 bases between. Germline-derived CDR1 and CDR2 are LNHDA and SQIVND (reference sequence).

The chain combines TRBV7-9 with TRBJ1-1; D ambiguous. Trimming cost V 3 bases and J 4 bases, with 12 bases left between them. The CDR3 runs 14 residues. Germline V CDR1 and CDR2: SEHNR, FQNEAQ (reference sequence). The CDR3 nucleotides read TGTGCCAGCAGCTTGGCAGGTGAAGTCACTGAAGCTTTCTTT. Protein: CASSLAGEVTEAFF.

This clone is termed medium-sized. The chain joins TRBV6-4 to TRBJ1-1; D is undetermined. The CDR3 consists of 12 residues. V was pared by 0 bases and J by 11 bases, with 10 bases between. Germline values: CDR1 MRHNA, CDR2 SNTAGT. In nucleotides, the CDR3 is TGTGCCAGCAGTGACTCAACGGGGATTGCTTTCTTT. This gives the protein CASSDSTGIAFF.

This chain joins TRBV5-1 and TRBJ2-5; 9 bases map to TRBD2. V gave up 0 bases and J gave up 3 bases; unmatched junction bases: 12. The CDR3 covers 18 residues. From germline, CDR1 is SGHRS and CDR2 YFSETQ. As DNA, the CDR3 is TGCGCCAGCAGCTTGGGCGGGAGGGCCCTCGGGTCTGAAGAGACCCAGTACTTC. It is translated as CASSLGGRALGSEETQYF.

The chain joins TRBV6-4 to TRBJ1-1; D is ambiguous. The CDR3 is made up of 13 amino acids. Per germline, CDR1 MRHNA and CDR2 SNTAGT. V lost 5 bases and J 2 bases, leaving 9 bases between the germline ends. The CDR3 loop reads CASSNNPNTEAFF. CDR3 sequence (DNA): TGTGCCAGCAGTAACAATCCCAACACTGAAGCTTTCTTT.

The chain employs TRBV5-1 and TRBJ1-1, with D perhaps matching TRBD1 (5 bases). The CDR3 sequence is 14 residues long. V lost 3 bases, J lost 2 bases, and 11 bases lay in between. Germline V gene data show CDR1 as SGHRS and CDR2 as YFSETQ. CDR3 sequence: CASSSQAPNTEAFF. The CDR3 DNA sequence: TGCGCCAGCAGCTCACAGGCCCCTAACACTGAAGCTTTCTTT.

This rearrangement joins TRBV28 to TRBJ2-7; 13 nucleotides agree with TRBD2. The germline gives CDR1 MDHEN, CDR2 SYDVKM. This CDR3 is 16 amino acids long. J lost 0 bases, V lost 3 bases, and 2 bases had no gene match. In DNA, the CDR3 is TGTGCCAGCAGTTTGACTAGCGGGGGGACCTCCTACGAGCAGTACTTC. Its protein is CASSLTSGGTSYEQYF.

This clone was counted once. The V and J genes are TRBV5-4 and TRBJ2-2, with 8 bases aligning to TRBD1. The V and J ends lost 4 bases and 8 bases, in that order; junction bases with no gene match: 7. The CDR3 has 14 amino acids. Germline CDR1 and CDR2: SGHNT and YYREEE (reference sequence). The CDR3 reads CASSRRTGTGELFF. The CDR3 nucleotides read TGTGCCAGCAGCAGGAGGACAGGGACTGGGGAGCTGTTTTTT.